The TCR beta chain described here comes from a study of blood T cells in healthy people across ages. The study, taken as a whole, reports: When one million T cells were used, diversity estimates were thought to be underestimates. Older individuals had lower TCR beta diversity per million T cells (the decline was roughly linear). In the absence of known donor CMV status, changes in expanded clonotypes were possibly confounded.

PCR was performed a second time for about 6 to 12 cycles using a sample-barcoded 5' primer and a J-beta primer mix. The yield of each sample was at least 3 million CDR3-containing paired-end reads. Each CDR3 protein is one row after TCRdb ran MiXCR on the 5' RACE reads. The table records around 670,000 distinct CDR3 sequences, 25% to 30% of them present only once. The CDR3 length is 16 residues. There are many counts of this clonotype. The antigen is undetermined. The TCR comes from an elderly woman in good health. The chain recombines TRBV21-1 with TRBJ2-5; whether TRBD1, the table's D call, matches the DNA was not checked. TRBV21-1 is assigned pseudogene status. Sequenced: blood. CDR3 residues: CASSIDAQGVGETQYF. In DNA form, the CDR3 reads TGTGCCAGCAGCATTGACGCACAGGGGGTCGGTGAGACCCAGTACTTC.